The rows below give T cell receptor beta chains drawn from one sample of a study of blood T cell repertoires in COVID-19. TCRdb's copy holds only in-frame clones and misses some; the assay was immunoSEQ multiplex PCR. This sample yields roughly 180,000 clones, of which roughly 81% are seen a single time; 8% to 13% belongs to the top ten. Material for sequencing was peripheral blood. These TCRs come from a middle-aged woman with COVID-19, enrolled during active disease. The conserved cysteine and the conserved F or W are not part of the CDR3 here. Expanded clones get a size class; other rows say once, few or many, or leave the size out.

CDR3 protein | CDR3 length | clone size | V gene
ASSDPVTQY | 9 | many | TRBV9
ASSLSESGNTIY | 12 | NA | TRBV27
ASSNQQGSEAF | 11 | NA | TRBV19
ASSLDGTSGLYEQF | 14 | NA | TRBV7-2
ASSARMGANTEAF | 13 | NA | TRBV9
ASREGQTQY | 9 | NA | TRBV12-3/TRBV12-4
ASSPENVRSREQF | 13 | few | TRBV18
ASSHQLAGNTGELF | 14 | NA | TRBV4-2
ASSPATSWETQY | 12 | few | TRBV18
ASGLVSGTSLLYNEQF | 16 | once | TRBV12-5
ATSDSRTGPHQPQH | 14 | NA | TRBV24-1
ASFLETGSGYT | 11 | few | TRBV2
ASIGSSGRVYNEQF | 14 | NA | TRBV27
ASSQAFQGGELF | 12 | few | TRBV3-1/TRBV3-2
ASSYATEAF | 9 | NA | TRBV6-2/TRBV6-3
ASSGYETQY | 9 | NA | TRBV2
ASSSQGTTDTQY | 12 | NA | TRBV27
ASIDRQGSSHEQY | 13 | NA | TRBV6-5
ASSLAGRNTEAF | 12 | NA | TRBV5-1
ASSKRVTGGPNEQF | 14 | few | TRBV21-1
ASSEIRGKNIQY | 12 | NA | TRBV6-1